These T cell receptor beta chains were read from a single sample in a study of graft-versus-host responses after intestinal transplantation. Antigen specificity for these receptors is unknown. Profiled with immunoSEQ multiplex PCR; TCRdb holds only in-frame clones, not every one. The sample yields some 100,000 clones, 85% to 95% seen once. Material: unstimulated CD8+ T cells sorted from spleen or lymph node cells, obtained before transplant. Receptor source: a human donor who was the organ donor for an intestinal transplant. Both conserved end residues are part of each CDR3. Clone size is stated in some rows and not others, as once, few, many or a class when expanded.

cdr3_aa v_call clone_size cdr3_length
CASRERDSYNEQFF TRBV19 . 14
CASCGDTGELFF TRBV25-1 . 12
CASSPRTGVNTEAFF TRBV9 . 15
CSVEAGGPNEQFF TRBV29-1 . 13
CASSAQHRGPYEQYF TRBV21-1 . 15
CSVEGLSGNTIYF TRBV29-1 . 13
CASSLRLAHPSTDTQYF TRBV5-1 . 17
CASRVGGLAAYFEQFF TRBV5-6 . 16
CASSRLRGTEAFF TRBV4-2 . 13
CASSPRQGGNTIYF TRBV7-8 . 14
CASSQEGRGRGGYTF TRBV4-1 . 15
CASSDMREHRQETQYF TRBV2 . 16
CASSLGTGVNQPQHF TRBV11-1 . 15
CASSLAGGSYEQYF TRBV7-9 . 14
CATSRGRGRDYGYTF TRBV15 . 15
CASSQGPGAYGYTF TRBV4-1 few 14
CASSRGTGGPYEQYF TRBV28 . 15
CASTLAGGFQETQYF TRBV5-1 . 15
CASSSNGLGRRSEANVLTF TRBV5-1 . 19
CASSLWLAGEETQYF TRBV27 . 15
CASSAGTGGQETQYF TRBV28 . 15
CASSLPGQYNSPLHF TRBV7-2 . 15
CAWSFTSGGPTDTQYF TRBV30 . 16
CASTETPDRIHEQYF TRBV25-1 . 15